Following are 10 T cell receptor beta chains from one sample sequenced in a study of cytomegalovirus exposure and HLA in healthy donors. Primers for the PCR totalled 60 Vbeta and 13 Jbeta. The method was immunoSEQ multiplex PCR; TCRdb's version includes in-frame clones alone and lacks a portion of them. The repertoire table contains about 170,000 clones. Sequencing input: PBMCs. These receptors all stem from a woman aged 18-29 years in good health and CMV-seropositive.

Here the CDR3 reads CASSYRFGERTTEAFF. The DNA of the CDR3 is TGTGCCAGCAGTTACCGGTTCGGGGAGAGGACCACTGAAGCTTTCTTT. The chain recombines TRBV6-5 with TRBJ1-1; D is unresolved. Germline lookup yields CDR1 MNHEY and CDR2 SVGAGI. The CDR3 length is 16 residues. The V and J ends lost 2 bases and 4 bases respectively, with 17 bases between them.

The rearrangement links TRBV18 to TRBJ2-7; the match to TRBD1 covers 7 bases. J was trimmed by 3 bases and V by 4 bases; bases with no gene match: 9. The CDR3 has 15 amino acids. CDR1 is KGHSH, CDR2 LQKENI, per germline. The CDR3 DNA reads TGTGCCAGCTCACTCCCGGGACAGCGAAGCTACGAGCAGTACTTC. Residues: CASSLPGQRSYEQYF.

V is TRBV10-3 and J is TRBJ2-1; 9 nucleotides line up with TRBD2. V shed 4 bases and J 5 bases; nucleotides not matched to a gene: 12. Germline values: CDR1 ENHRY, CDR2 SYGVKD. The CDR3 is made up of 17 amino acids. The DNA for the CDR3 is TGTGCCATCAGTGGACCGGCAGCGGGGGGAGCAGACAATGAGCAGTTCTTC. This sequence encodes CAISGPAAGGADNEQFF.

The gene calls are TRBV11-3 and TRBJ2-1, with TRBD2 matching 11 bases. Germline V gives CDR1 SGHNT, CDR2 YENEEA. The CDR3 is 15 amino acids. Germline trimming cut 5 bases from V and 4 bases from J; bases unmatched to any gene: 4. CDR3 nucleotide sequence: TGTGCCAGCAGCCCTAGCGGGGGGCGTTACAATGAGCAGTTCTTC. It yields the protein CASSPSGGRYNEQFF.

The chain links TRBV2 to TRBJ1-2; 7 bases are shared with TRBD1. The CDR3 is made up of 16 amino acids. In germline, CDR1 is SNHLY, CDR2 FYNNEI. J lost 8 bases, V lost 2 bases, and 14 bases had no gene match. CDR3 region: CASSETGETGLRGYTF. The DNA for the CDR3 is TGTGCCAGCAGTGAAACAGGGGAAACGGGGTTGCGGGGCTACACCTTC.

The chain recombines TRBV19 with TRBJ2-3, with 8 nucleotides matching TRBD2. Germline trimming cut 6 bases from V and 3 bases from J; bases unmatched to any gene: 11. Germline assignment: CDR1 LNHDA and CDR2 SQIVND (reference sequence). The CDR3 sequence is 16 residues long. CDR3 in amino acids: CASSMVAGGLTDTQYF. CDR3 nucleotide sequence: TGTGCCAGTAGCATGGTGGCGGGAGGCCTTACAGATACGCAGTATTTT.

The chain links TRBV7-9 to TRBJ2-3; TRBD2 agrees at 8 bases. The junction had 11 bases not matched to a gene; V was cut back by 4 bases and J by 2 bases. The germline gives CDR1 SEHNR, CDR2 FQNEAQ (reference sequence). CDR3 length equals 17 residues. The CDR3 is CASSYPRVAGTTDTQYF. The CDR3 bases are TGTGCCAGCAGCTACCCCAGGGTAGCGGGAACCACAGATACGCAGTATTTT.

The chain carries TRBV9 and TRBJ2-3; 9 bases map to TRBD2. This CDR3 contains 16 residues. Germline V gene sequence: CDR1 SGDLS, CDR2 YYNGEE. The ends lost 2 bases at V and 2 bases at J; junction bases unmatched: 6. The CDR3 nucleotides read TGTGCCAGCAGCGTGGGCCTAGCGGGGCTCACAGATACGCAGTATTTT. Translated: CASSVGLAGLTDTQYF.

As to this clone: This sample also contains other DNA sequences that code for the same CDR3. V is TRBV5-1 and J is TRBJ1-1, with D possibly matching TRBD1 (5 bases). V lost 1 base to trimming and J lost 2 bases, with 12 bases between them. Germline CDR1 SGHRS, CDR2 YFSETQ. The CDR3 runs to 15 residues. The CDR3 reads CASSLSGQGNTEAFF. The DNA of the CDR3 is TGCGCCAGCAGCTTGTCTGGGCAGGGCAACACTGAAGCTTTCTTT.

The rearrangement uses TRBV30 and TRBJ1-3, with 7 bases matching TRBD1. Germline CDR1 GTSNPN, CDR2 SVGIG (reference sequence). The length of the CDR3 is 16 residues. After removal of 2 bases from V and 0 bases from J, the junction contained 7 bases not matched to a gene. As DNA, the CDR3 is TGTGCCTGGAGTAGAGGACAGGTCGTCTCTGGAAACACCATATATTTT. Translating it yields CAWSRGQVVSGNTIYF.